The entry below gives a single T cell receptor (beta chain) sequence along with its context. Its antigen is not yet known. Germline and junction disagree at one end, which may indicate a read error. Library preparation employed RT-PCR. Sequencing was performed on an Illumina HiSeq 2500. TCRdb redid the processing of the public reads, applying fastp at Q25 and MiXCR, and retained in-frame beta chains. Under each unique CDR3 protein, matching rows form one entry showing the most common genes and DNA. The sample table shows a few hundred thousand distinct CDR3 sequences, and 20% to 25% are seen once. The ten largest make up 10% to 13% of the sample. Its CDR3 holds 15 amino acids, cysteine through phenylalanine. Only CDR3 DNA is held: 45 bases, read in frame from base 1. The sample belongs to a study of response to subunit inactivated influenza vaccine (dated by TCRdb to the late 2010s). General notes on the study: To follow how T cells responded to a trivalent subunit inactivated influenza vaccine, the researchers relied on deep quantitative profiling of the T cell receptor repertoire.

Points the paper makes about the study in general: It was suggested by the authors that each seasonal influenza vaccination may recruit only a limited number of new T cells.

Here the sequenced sample was PBMCs from blood, taken approximately 20 months after vaccination. The chain is made from TRBV12-3 or TRBV12-4 and TRBJ1-2, and 7 junctional nucleotides match TRBD1. This receptor was taken from a man aged 50 to 69 who received an inactivated influenza vaccine. Donor details come from another sample of the same person, matched by shared clones. The DNA is TGTGCCAGCAGTTTCCTCGGGCAGGGGGACTATGGCGACACCTTC. This encodes CASSFLGQGDYGDTF.